The 8 T cell receptor beta chains given below trace back to one sample, sequenced in a study of T cell repertoires and HLA-DP antigens (dated by TCRdb to the late 2010s). These TCRs are of unknown antigen specificity. Library construction relied on the immunoSEQ multiplex PCR assay. TCRdb stores this immuneACCESS table with in-frame sequences only. Part of the clones is absent; in the studies checked, under half of the shortfall reflects unresolved V genes, and no reason is known for the rest. The sample contains fewer than 75,000 clones, 80% of them found a single time. The ten biggest clones cover 1.5% to 2% of the sample. Source material: CD4+ T cells from PBMCs. The receptors were gathered from a man aged 55 to 70 in good health and CMV-seronegative.

The chain combines TRBV15 with TRBJ2-1; 13 bases are shared with TRBD2. Germline loops: CDR1 LNHNV, CDR2 YYDKDF (reference sequence). Trimming removed 0 bases from V and 12 bases from J; junction bases left unmatched: 5. The length of the CDR3 is 15 residues. CDR3: CATSRELAGGLAQFF. The CDR3 region has the DNA TGTGCCACCAGCAGAGAACTAGCGGGGGGGCTCGCGCAGTTCTTC.

Note on this clone: Other nucleotide sequences from this sample produce the same CDR3. V gene TRBV9 combines with J gene TRBJ2-1, with 11 bases fitting TRBD2. The CDR3 contains 14 residues. J was trimmed by 5 bases and V by 7 bases; bases with no gene match: 5. Germline CDR1 and CDR2: SGDLS and YYNGEE. CDR3 sequence reads: CASSVAGGDNEQFF. The CDR3 DNA follows: TGTGCCAGCTCCGTAGCGGGAGGGGACAATGAGCAGTTCTTC.

V gene TRBV5-4 combines with J gene TRBJ2-7, with TRBD2 matching 8 bases. From germline, CDR1 is SGHNT and CDR2 YYREEE (reference sequence). The V gene end was trimmed by 4 bases and the J gene end by 0 bases; junction bases not matched to a gene: 6. The CDR3 is 15 residues long. CDR3 protein: CASSLSGDSSYEQYV. The CDR3 nucleotides read TGTGCCAGCAGCCTTAGCGGGGATAGCTCCTACGAGCAGTACGTC.

The rearrangement uses TRBV6-5 and TRBJ1-5, with D possibly matching TRBD1 (5 bases). This CDR3 spans 15 amino acids. Between the trimmed V and J ends, which lost 0 bases and 5 bases, there was a span of 11 bases. In germline, CDR1 is MNHEY, CDR2 SVGAGI. CDR3 sequence: CASSYSAWGDQPQHF. Written as DNA, the CDR3 is TGTGCCAGCAGTTACTCGGCGTGGGGGGATCAGCCCCAGCATTTT.

The chain is built from TRBV14 and TRBJ2-7; D might be TRBD1 or TRBD2, each matching 6 bases. CDR1 is SGHDN, CDR2 FVKESK, per germline. The CDR3 is made up of 12 amino acids. Trimming pared 4 bases from V and 11 bases from J, leaving 15 bases between. The CDR3 DNA reads as TGTGCCAGCAGCCGCGAGGGGGAGCGGGAGTACGTC. Amino acids: CASSREGEREYV.

The chain recombines TRBV9 with TRBJ2-1; 7 bases are shared with TRBD2. The CDR3 runs 14 residues. The junction had 4 bases not matched to a gene; V was cut back by 3 bases and J by 4 bases. Germline CDR1 and CDR2: SGDLS and YYNGEE. This CDR3 reads CASSGLADYNEQFF. The CDR3 DNA reads as TGTGCCAGCAGCGGACTAGCAGATTACAATGAGCAGTTCTTC.

This clone was observed a few times. The chain carries TRBV19 and TRBJ1-2; D possibly corresponds to TRBD1 (5 bases). V lost 3 bases to trimming and J lost 2 bases, with 10 bases between them. The CDR3 totals 14 residues. CDR1 and CDR2 from the germline V gene are LNHDA and SQIVND (reference sequence). CDR3 sequence (DNA): TGTGCCAGTAGTATGACCAGGGCGAACTATGGCTACACCTTC. This codes for CASSMTRANYGYTF.

The gene calls are TRBV28 and TRBJ1-2, with 10 positions matching TRBD1. From germline, CDR1 is MDHEN and CDR2 SYDVKM. The CDR3 covers 15 residues. V shed 7 bases and J 3 bases; nucleotides not matched to a gene: 8. CDR3 bases: TGTGCCAGCACCCAATCCGGGACAGGGGACTATGGCTACACCTTC. Its protein is CASTQSGTGDYGYTF.